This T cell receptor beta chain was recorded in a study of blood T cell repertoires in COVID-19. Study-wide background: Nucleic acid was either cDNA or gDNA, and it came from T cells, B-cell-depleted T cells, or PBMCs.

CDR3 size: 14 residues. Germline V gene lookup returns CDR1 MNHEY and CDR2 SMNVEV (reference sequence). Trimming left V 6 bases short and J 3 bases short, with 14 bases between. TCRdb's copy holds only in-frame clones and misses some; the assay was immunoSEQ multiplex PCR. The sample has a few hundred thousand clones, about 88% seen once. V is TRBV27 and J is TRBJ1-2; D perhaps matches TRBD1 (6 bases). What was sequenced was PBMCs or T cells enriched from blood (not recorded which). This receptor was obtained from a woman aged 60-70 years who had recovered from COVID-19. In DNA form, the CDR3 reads TGTGCCAGCAGACCGACACAGGGATACTATGGCTACACCTTC. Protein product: CASRPTQGYYGYTF.